The rows below give T cell receptor beta chains drawn from one sample of a study of beta chain features in type 1 diabetes. TCRdb's copy holds only in-frame clones and misses some; the assay was immunoSEQ multiplex PCR. The top ten hold about 0.018% of the sample, which has 300,000 to 400,000 clones, approximately 12% seen once. Sequencing input: naive CD4+ T cells from blood. The receptors stem from a man between 18 and 29 years old in good health. Each CDR3 is given without its conserved first and last residue.

TRBJ2-1 | TRBV28 | ASSLAGSEQF
TRBJ1-2 | TRBV4-2 | ASSQGRGRNYGYT
TRBJ1-4 | TRBV30 | AWRGAATNEKLF
TRBJ2-2 | TRBV29-1 | SVESGSWGGELF
TRBJ2-7 | TRBV30 | AWSVGTGGIYEQY
TRBJ1-6 | TRBV6-5 | ASRKLGDRHSPLH
TRBJ1-2 | TRBV7-9 | ASSQFGQERGYT
TRBJ2-7 | TRBV28 | ASIATPVSYEQY
TRBJ2-3 | TRBV18 | ASSPPGLSTDTQY
TRBJ1-4 | TRBV7-9 | ASSLGQGNEKLF
TRBJ1-4 | TRBV5-6 | ASSPDRRTNEKLF
TRBJ2-7 | TRBV28 | ASSLAGTGTHEQY
TRBJ2-2 | TRBV28 | ASSPSGLAGGRAGELF
TRBJ2-3 | TRBV9 | ASSWRTSGTDTQY
TRBJ2-6 | TRBV7-2 | ASARRDRETGANVLT
TRBJ2-5 | TRBV7-2 | ASGRKETQY
TRBJ2-7 | TRBV9 | ASSARTGLGEQY
TRBJ1-2 | TRBV5-1 | ASSSPGASNYGYT
TRBJ2-1 | TRBV6-5 | ASSYWTGSSNEQF
TRBJ1-3 | TRBV14 | ASSQLQDRGNTIY
TRBJ1-4 | TRBV5-1 | ASSFGGGLNEKLF
TRBJ2-7 | TRBV6-5 | ASSSVPYEQY
TRBJ2-7 | TRBV18 | ASSLGQGVPYEQY
TRBJ1-6 | TRBV30 | AWSTGGVRTFLH
TRBJ2-5 | TRBV5-1 | ASSSSGTRGLETQY
TRBJ2-3 | TRBV9 | ASSPGQGTRDTQY
TRBJ1-2 | TRBV7-9 | ASSPLDRNYGYT
TRBJ1-1 | TRBV29-1 | SVQPGQANTEAF